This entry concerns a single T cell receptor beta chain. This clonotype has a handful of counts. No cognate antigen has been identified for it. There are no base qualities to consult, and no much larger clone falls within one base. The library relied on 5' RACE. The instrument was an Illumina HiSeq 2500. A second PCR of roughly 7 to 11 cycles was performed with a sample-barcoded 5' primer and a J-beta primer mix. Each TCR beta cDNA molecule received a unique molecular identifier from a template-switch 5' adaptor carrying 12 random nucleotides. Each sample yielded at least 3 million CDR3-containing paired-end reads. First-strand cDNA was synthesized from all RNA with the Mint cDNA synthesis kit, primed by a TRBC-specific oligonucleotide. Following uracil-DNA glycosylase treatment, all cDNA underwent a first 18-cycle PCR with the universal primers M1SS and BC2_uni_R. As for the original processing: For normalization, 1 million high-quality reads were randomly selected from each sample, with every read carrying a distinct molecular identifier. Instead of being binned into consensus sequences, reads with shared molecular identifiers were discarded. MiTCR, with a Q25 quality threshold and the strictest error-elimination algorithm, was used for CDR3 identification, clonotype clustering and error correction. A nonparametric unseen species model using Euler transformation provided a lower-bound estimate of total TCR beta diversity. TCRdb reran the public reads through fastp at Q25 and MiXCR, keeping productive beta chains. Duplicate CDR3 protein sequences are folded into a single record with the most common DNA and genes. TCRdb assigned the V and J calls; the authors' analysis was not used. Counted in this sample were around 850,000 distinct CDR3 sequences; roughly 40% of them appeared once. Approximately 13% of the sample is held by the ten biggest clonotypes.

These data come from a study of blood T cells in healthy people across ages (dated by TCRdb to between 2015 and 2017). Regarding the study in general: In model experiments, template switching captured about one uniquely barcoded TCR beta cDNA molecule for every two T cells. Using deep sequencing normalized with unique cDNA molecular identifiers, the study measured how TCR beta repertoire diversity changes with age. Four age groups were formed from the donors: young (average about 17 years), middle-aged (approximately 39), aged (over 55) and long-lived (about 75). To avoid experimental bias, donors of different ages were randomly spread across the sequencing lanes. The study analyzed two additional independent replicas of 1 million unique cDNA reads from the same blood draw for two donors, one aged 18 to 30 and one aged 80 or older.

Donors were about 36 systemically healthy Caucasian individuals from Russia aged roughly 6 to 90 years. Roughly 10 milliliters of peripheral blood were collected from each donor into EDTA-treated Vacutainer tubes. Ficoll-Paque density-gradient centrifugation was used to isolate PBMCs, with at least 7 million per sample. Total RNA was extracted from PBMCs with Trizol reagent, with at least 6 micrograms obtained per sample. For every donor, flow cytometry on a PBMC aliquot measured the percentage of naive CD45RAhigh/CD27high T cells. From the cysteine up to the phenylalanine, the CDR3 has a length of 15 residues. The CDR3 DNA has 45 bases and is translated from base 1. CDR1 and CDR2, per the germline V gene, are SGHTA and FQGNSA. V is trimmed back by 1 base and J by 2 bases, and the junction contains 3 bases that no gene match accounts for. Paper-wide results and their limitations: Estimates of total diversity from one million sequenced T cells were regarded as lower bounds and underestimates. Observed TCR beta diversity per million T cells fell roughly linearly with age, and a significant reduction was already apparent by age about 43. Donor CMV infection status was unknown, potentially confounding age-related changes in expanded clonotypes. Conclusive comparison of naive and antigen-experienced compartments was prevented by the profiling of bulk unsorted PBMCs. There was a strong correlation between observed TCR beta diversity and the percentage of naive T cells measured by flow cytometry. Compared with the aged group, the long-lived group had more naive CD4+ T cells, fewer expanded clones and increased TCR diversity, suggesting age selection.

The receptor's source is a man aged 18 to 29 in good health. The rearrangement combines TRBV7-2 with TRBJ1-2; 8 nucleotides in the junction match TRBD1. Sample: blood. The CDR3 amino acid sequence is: CASSLGAGGNYGYTF. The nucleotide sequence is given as TGTGCCAGCAGCTTAGGGGCAGGGGGCAACTATGGCTACACCTTC.